The rows below give T cell receptor beta chains drawn from one sample of a study of blood T cell repertoires in COVID-19. Profiling relied on immunoSEQ multiplex PCR, and the TCRdb table lists in-frame clones only, not all of them. This sample has some 210,000 clones; around four fifths occur once, and the top ten carry roughly 2.9%. Sequencing was performed on peripheral blood. These receptors came from a man aged 45-65 years with active or convalescent COVID-19. CDR3s include the opening cysteine and the closing phenylalanine or tryptophan. A D gene is named only where the DNA matches it firmly. The size field is filled for only some rows; it gives once, few, many or a size class.

d_call clone_size j_call v_call cdr3_aa cdr3_nt
. . TRBJ1-1 TRBV30 CAWRGGFNTEAFF TGTGCCTGGAGAGGAGGGTTCAACACTGAAGCTTTCTTT
. . TRBJ1-1 TRBV28 CASSSGGVGTEAFF TGTGCCAGCAGTTCGGGGGGGGTTGGCACTGAAGCTTTCTTT
TRBD2 once TRBJ2-5 TRBV6-1 CASSDGTRVETQYF TGTGCCAGCAGTGATGGGACTAGGGTGGAGACCCAGTACTTC
TRBD1 . TRBJ1-2 TRBV6-5 CASSPTGGGYTF TGTGCCAGCAGCCCGACAGGGGGTGGCTACACCTTC
. few TRBJ1-6 TRBV7-2 CASSLEHQGANSPLHF TGTGCCAGCAGCTTGGAACATCAAGGGGCCAATTCACCCCTCCACTTT
TRBD1 . TRBJ1-2 TRBV6-5 CASSYRGGRTTYGYTF TGTGCCAGCAGTTACAGAGGGGGCCGTACAACCTATGGCTACACCTTC
. . TRBJ1-1 TRBV5-1 CASSWQDTNTEAFF TGCGCCAGCAGCTGGCAGGACACGAACACTGAAGCTTTCTTT
TRBD1 . TRBJ2-7 TRBV19 CASSPRTGGPTYEQYF TGTGCCAGTAGTCCCCGGACAGGGGGCCCTACCTACGAGCAGTACTTC
TRBD1 . TRBJ2-7 TRBV29-1 CSVEKGAGYEQYF TGCAGCGTTGAGAAGGGGGCTGGTTACGAGCAGTACTTC
. . TRBJ2-7 TRBV5-4 CASSLAWRGSSYEQYF TGTGCCAGCAGCTTGGCGTGGCGGGGCAGCTCCTACGAGCAGTACTTC
. . TRBJ2-1 TRBV4-1 CASSQGVWRENGKNEQFF TGCGCCAGCAGCCAAGGCGTGTGGAGGGAAAATGGTAAGAATGAGCAGTTCTTC
. . TRBJ2-5 TRBV7-9 CASSWRVTGQETQYF TGTGCCAGCAGCTGGCGTGTGACGGGACAAGAGACCCAGTACTTC
. . TRBJ1-2 TRBV6-6 CASSYFTGSLGTF TGTGCCAGCAGTTACTTCACAGGGTCCCTCGGCACCTTC
. . TRBJ2-3 TRBV3-1/TRBV3-2 CASSLGTPAGDTQYF TGTGCCAGCAGCCTAGGGACCCCTGCGGGGGATACGCAGTATTTT
TRBD2 . TRBJ2-1 TRBV3-1/TRBV3-2 CASMGLADEQFF TGTGCCAGCATGGGACTAGCGGATGAGCAGTTCTTC
. . TRBJ1-3 TRBV5-1 CASSSSRSNTIYF TGCGCCAGCAGCTCGTCGCGCTCCAACACCATATATTTT
. few TRBJ2-7 TRBV7-2 CASSQGPGHSYEQYF TGTGCCAGCAGCCAAGGCCCGGGACACTCCTACGAGCAGTACTTC
. . TRBJ2-2 TRBV5-4 CASSLGGHPNTGELFF TGTGCCAGCAGCTTGGGGGGACATCCGAACACCGGGGAGCTGTTTTTT
TRBD1 few TRBJ1-2 TRBV19 CASSIGQGSNYGYTF TGTGCCAGTAGTATAGGACAGGGCTCTAACTATGGCTACACCTTC
. . TRBJ2-5 TRBV9 CASSVSTVQETQYF TGTGCCAGCAGCGTAAGTACAGTCCAAGAGACCCAGTACTTC
TRBD1 . TRBJ1-1 TRBV5-6 CASSSDRVAFF TGTGCCAGCAGTTCGGACAGGGTAGCTTTCTTT
TRBD2 . TRBJ2-4 TRBV7-2 CASSFSGSRDDIQYF TGTGCCAGCAGCTTTAGCGGGAGCAGAGACGACATTCAGTACTTC
. . TRBJ1-4 TRBV24-1 CATSDPGEGREKLFF TGTGCCACCAGTGACCCCGGAGAGGGTAGGGAAAAACTGTTTTTT
. . TRBJ2-5 TRBV20-1 CSASRERIPETQYF TGCAGTGCTAGTCGAGAGAGGATTCCGGAGACCCAGTACTTC
TRBD1 few TRBJ1-2 TRBV3-1/TRBV3-2 CASSRQGGWYGYTF TGTGCCAGCAGCCGACAGGGGGGGTGGTATGGCTACACCTTC
TRBD1 . TRBJ1-4 TRBV11-1 CASSSDRAAKLFF TGTGCCAGCAGCTCGGACAGGGCTGCAAAACTGTTTTTT
. . TRBJ1-2 TRBV19 CASSTEVLGSYTF TGTGCCAGTAGTACCGAGGTCTTGGGTAGCTACACCTTC
. few TRBJ2-1 TRBV6-5 CASIGFSYNEQFF TGTGCCAGCATCGGGTTCTCCTACAATGAGCAGTTCTTC
. . TRBJ2-7 TRBV27 CASSLFVGDSYSHEQYF TGTGCCAGCAGTTTATTCGTTGGGGACTCCTACTCTCACGAGCAGTACTTC
. . TRBJ1-6 TRBV18 CASSEQGDSPLHF TGTGCCAGCTCAGAACAGGGAGATTCACCCCTCCACTTT
. . TRBJ2-7 TRBV9 CASSVAQGRAYEQYF TGTGCCAGCAGCGTAGCGCAGGGCCGCGCCTACGAGCAGTACTTC
. . TRBJ2-3 TRBV27 CASRPTGDTQYF TGTGCCAGCAGACCAACAGGGGATACGCAGTATTTT
. . TRBJ1-5 TRBV6-2/TRBV6-3 CASSYVAGRQPQHF TGTGCCAGCAGTTACGTAGCAGGGAGGCAGCCCCAGCATTTT
TRBD2 . TRBJ2-3 TRBV6-7 CASRDGLAGGPSTDTQYF TGTGCCAGCAGGGACGGACTAGCGGGGGGGCCCAGCACAGATACGCAGTATTTT
TRBD2 . TRBJ2-3 TRBV2 CASSRTSGGAWTDTQYF TGTGCCAGCAGTCGGACTAGCGGGGGGGCTTGGACAGATACGCAGTATTTT
. . TRBJ1-6 TRBV19 CASSIVGSNSPLHF TGTGCCAGTAGTATCGTGGGCAGCAATTCACCCCTCCACTTT
. . TRBJ2-3 TRBV27 CASSLLITTRHDTQYF TGTGCCAGCAGTTTATTAATCACTACTCGGCACGATACGCAGTATTTT
TRBD1 . TRBJ1-4 TRBV5-6 CASSVQGVGEKLFF TGTGCCAGCAGCGTACAGGGGGTCGGAGAAAAACTGTTTTTT
TRBD2 . TRBJ2-1 TRBV10-3 CAISESSGTAFF TGTGCCATCAGTGAGTCCAGCGGGACCGCGTTCTTC
. . TRBJ1-5 TRBV15 CATSSTSGALWTYSNQPQHF TGTGCCACCAGCAGTACTTCAGGGGCCCTATGGACTTATAGCAATCAGCCCCAGCATTTT
. . TRBJ2-7 TRBV6-5 CASSNPRDTYEQYF TGTGCCAGCAGTAATCCTCGGGACACCTACGAGCAGTACTTC
. . TRBJ2-7 TRBV30 CAWSVQGGHEQYF TGTGCCTGGAGTGTACAGGGTGGCCACGAGCAGTACTTC
. . TRBJ2-2 TRBV3-1/TRBV3-2 CASSQDNGAGELFF TGTGCCAGCAGCCAAGATAACGGGGCCGGGGAGCTGTTTTTT
. . TRBJ2-7 TRBV10-2 CASTPETVSSYEQYF TGCGCCAGCACCCCGGAGACCGTCAGCTCCTACGAGCAGTACTTC
TRBD1 . TRBJ1-5 TRBV6-2/TRBV6-3 CASSQPGQGLPNQPQHF TGTGCCAGCAGTCAACCGGGACAGGGGCTACCGAATCAGCCCCAGCATTTT
. . TRBJ1-4 TRBV18 CASSPPPGTFKKLFF TGTGCCAGCTCACCCCCGCCGGGGACTTTTAAGAAACTGTTTTTT
TRBD1 . TRBJ1-5 TRBV28 CASSPAGTAYSNQPQHF TGTGCCAGCAGCCCCGCCGGGACAGCGTATAGCAATCAGCCCCAGCATTTT
TRBD2 . TRBJ2-3 TRBV13 CASSLRASGSEDTQYF TGTGCCAGCAGCTTACGTGCTAGCGGGAGTGAAGATACGCAGTATTTT
. few TRBJ2-1 TRBV30 CAWSGGEQFF TGTGCCTGGAGTGGCGGGGAGCAGTTCTTC
TRBD2 . TRBJ2-3 TRBV24-1 CATLAGGSTDTQYF TGTGCCACATTAGCGGGAGGGAGCACAGATACGCAGTATTTT
TRBD2 few TRBJ2-3 TRBV14 CASSQDYAAAGLAGSTDTQYF TGTGCCAGCAGCCAAGATTACGCGGCAGCCGGACTAGCGGGGAGCACAGATACGCAGTATTTT
TRBD1 . TRBJ2-1 TRBV15 CATSIGGTGGDEQFF TGTGCCACCAGCATAGGGGGGACAGGGGGCGATGAGCAGTTCTTC
TRBD1 . TRBJ1-1 TRBV2 CASKRQGAGTEAFF TGTGCCAGCAAAAGACAGGGGGCCGGCACTGAAGCTTTCTTT
TRBD2 . TRBJ2-7 TRBV28 CASSPVGTSGIVPYF TGTGCCAGCAGCCCCGTGGGGACTAGCGGGATTGTGCCGTACTTC
TRBD1 . TRBJ1-4 TRBV14 CASSQGNRGELFF TGTGCCAGCAGCCAGGGAAACAGGGGAGAACTGTTTTTT
. . TRBJ1-2 TRBV30 CAWRGSNYGYTF TGTGCCTGGAGGGGCAGTAACTATGGCTACACCTTC
. . TRBJ1-1 TRBV29-1 CSVLEAGIGAEAFF TGCAGCGTTCTTGAAGCAGGGATTGGGGCTGAAGCTTTCTTT
. many TRBJ2-7 TRBV2 CASSVSNYEQYF TGTGCCAGCAGTGTTTCTAACTACGAGCAGTACTTC
TRBD1 . TRBJ1-2 TRBV9 CASSLFTGGRGGYTF TGTGCCAGCAGCCTATTTACAGGGGGCCGGGGGGGCTACACCTTC
. . TRBJ2-5 TRBV5-1 CASSPGTRQETQYF TGCGCCAGCAGCCCCGGGACAAGGCAAGAGACCCAGTACTTC